The 25 T cell receptor beta chains in this list originate from one sample, sequenced in a study of shared clonotypes between healthy human individuals. Only in-frame clones appear in the TCRdb table, and some are missing; sequencing was by immunoSEQ multiplex PCR. Seen here are just over 2,000,000 clones, 90% to 95% observed once, and the top ten hold 0.1% to 0.15%. The sequenced sample consisted of naive CD4+ T cells sorted from blood. Noted subset: CD45RA+ positively selected. These receptors originate from a man between 18 and 29 years old in good health.

This clone was detected once. This sequence joins TRBV7-2 and TRBJ2-7; D not certain. Germline-derived CDR1 and CDR2 are SGHTA and FQGNSA. The CDR3 runs 13 residues. Trimming shortened V by 3 bases and J by 3 bases, and 9 bases separated the two germline ends. The CDR3 sequence is CASSFTKVYEQYF. The CDR3 bases are TGTGCCAGCAGCTTCACTAAGGTCTACGAGCAGTACTTC.

This clone appeared a single time. The V call is TRBV30, the J call TRBJ2-5; weak D call: TRBD1 (6 bases). The germline V gene has CDR1 GTSNPN and CDR2 SVGIG (reference sequence). Trimming shortened V by 3 bases and J by 5 bases, and 13 bases separated the two germline ends. This CDR3 region has 13 residues. The CDR3: CAWRQGVGETQYF. The CDR3 coding sequence is TGTGCCTGGAGACAGGGAGTTGGGGAGACCCAGTACTTC.

The gene calls are TRBV7-9 and TRBJ1-2, with D maybe TRBD1 (5 bases). This CDR3 spans 15 amino acids. V shed 1 base and J shed 6 bases, with 15 bases lying between them. Germline-derived CDR1 and CDR2 are SEHNR and FQNEAQ (reference sequence). CDR3 sequence reads: CASSLGMMGDHGYTF. CDR3 DNA sequence: TGTGCCAGCAGCTTAGGGATGATGGGGGACCATGGCTACACCTTC.

The V call is TRBV7-6, the J call TRBJ2-7; D is possibly TRBD1 or TRBD2 (5 bases each). Trimming shortened V by 4 bases and J by 0 bases, and 10 bases separated the two germline ends. The CDR3 is 14 residues long. Germline lookup yields CDR1 SGHVS and CDR2 FNYEAQ. The CDR3 here is CASSSGTVSYEQYF. The DNA for the CDR3 is TGTGCCAGCAGCTCCGGGACGGTCTCCTACGAGCAGTACTTC.

The table lists this clone with a count of one. The chain is built from TRBV2 and TRBJ1-5; D gene unclear. V was pared by 4 bases and J by 6 bases, with 10 bases between. The CDR3 is 13 residues long. CDR1 is SNHLY and CDR2 is FYNNEI in the germline V gene. The CDR3 DNA sequence: TGTGCCAGCAGTGTCTCTAGGATTCAGCCCCAGCATTTT. Residues: CASSVSRIQPQHF. Filled out from reference TRBV2 and TRBJ1-5, the complete variable domain reads EPEVTQTPSHQVTQMGQEVILRCVPISNHLYFYWYRQILGQKVEFLVSFYNNEISEKSEIFDDQFSVERPDGSNFTLKIRSTKLEDSAMYFCASSVSRIQPQHFGDGTRLSIL.

This clone appeared once. J is TRBJ2-7 and V is TRBV2; 7 bases are a match to TRBD2. V was pared by 7 bases and J by 2 bases, with 2 bases of the junction left unmatched. The germline gives CDR1 SNHLY, CDR2 FYNNEI. The CDR3 sequence is 12 residues long. The CDR3 sequence: CASTAGAYEQYF. For the CDR3, the DNA is TGTGCCAGCACGGCGGGAGCCTACGAGCAGTACTTC.

The V and J genes are TRBV30 and TRBJ1-4, with 8 bases that match TRBD1. From germline, CDR1 is GTSNPN and CDR2 SVGIG (reference sequence). Trimming removed 6 bases from V and 8 bases from J; junction bases left unmatched: 8. This CDR3 is built from 13 residues. CDR3 DNA sequence: TGTGCCTGTTTGGACAGGGTAGAAGAAAAACTGTTTTTT. This codes for CACLDRVEEKLFF. Filled out from reference TRBV30 and TRBJ1-4, the complete variable domain reads SQTIHQWPATLVQPVGSPLSLECTVEGTSNPNLYWYRQAAGRGLQLLFYSVGIGQISSEVPQNLSASRPQDRQFILSSKKLLLSDSGFYLCACLDRVEEKLFFGSGTQLSVL.

The chain joins TRBV6-1 to TRBJ2-1; D perhaps matches TRBD2 (6 bases). The V end was cut by 6 bases, the J end by 9 bases, with 21 bases between. Germline CDR1 and CDR2: MNHNS and SASEGT. The CDR3 runs 15 residues. The CDR3 coding sequence is TGTGCCAGCAGAAGGAGCGGCCAGGGAGGTAGTGAGCAGTTCTTC. It yields the protein CASRRSGQGGSEQFF.

J is TRBJ1-6 and V is TRBV2; perhaps TRBD1 as D (5 bases). Between the trimmed V and J ends, which lost 8 bases and 10 bases, there was a span of 27 bases. In germline, CDR1 is SNHLY, CDR2 FYNNEI. This CDR3 has 17 residues. CDR3 sequence reads: CASAPTPVGVSRSPLHF. The DNA for the CDR3 is TGTGCCAGCGCCCCGACCCCGGTAGGGGTATCACGGTCACCCCTCCACTTT.

The chain combines TRBV5-1 with TRBJ2-7; D unclear. CDR3 size: 14 residues. Per the germline V gene, CDR1 is SGHRS and CDR2 is YFSETQ. Trimming took off 5 bases at V and 0 bases at J, with 12 bases between the two ends. The CDR3 sequence: CASRHTIDSYEQYF. The CDR3 coding sequence is TGCGCCAGCAGACACACCATTGACTCCTACGAGCAGTACTTC. Looking up the rest from reference TRBV5-1 and TRBJ2-7 gives the full variable domain: KAGVTQTPRYLIKTRGQQVTLSCSPISGHRSVSWYQQTPGQGLQFLFEYFSETQRNKGNFPGRFSGRQFSNSRSEMNVSTLELGDSALYLCASRHTIDSYEQYFGPGTRLTVT.

Concerning this clone itself: Other DNA sequences in the sample encode the same CDR3. The chain is built from TRBV5-1 and TRBJ1-2; the D gene is possibly TRBD1 (6 bases). The germline V gene has CDR1 SGHRS and CDR2 YFSETQ. The CDR3 has 14 residues. V lost 0 bases to trimming and J lost 1 base, with 7 bases between them. For the CDR3, the DNA is TGCGCCAGCAGCTTGGGGACAGTTAACTATGGCTACACCTTC. As protein: CASSLGTVNYGYTF.

This clone was recorded only once. The genes are TRBV2 and TRBJ2-1; 14 bases map to TRBD2. CDR1 SNHLY and CDR2 FYNNEI come from the germline V gene. This CDR3 is built from 17 residues. Unmatched junction bases numbered 15, after V lost 8 bases and J lost 9 bases. In DNA form, the CDR3 reads TGTGCCAGCGGGGTCGCCGGGACTAGCGGGAGCAGGGGTGAGCAGTTCTTC. Protein sequence: CASGVAGTSGSRGEQFF.

In its sample, this clone was seen once. The rearrangement links TRBV10-1 to TRBJ2-3; D remains ambiguous. This CDR3 contains 13 residues. V was trimmed by 0 bases and J by 3 bases, leaving 4 bases between them. CDR1 and CDR2 from the germline V gene are WNHNN and SYGVQD (reference sequence). In DNA form, the CDR3 reads TGCGCCAGCAGTGAGTCCACAACAGATACGCAGTATTTT. It codes for CASSESTTDTQYF.

The chain has TRBV7-9 and TRBJ2-1; 14 positions agree with TRBD2. The germline CDR1 and CDR2 sequences are SEHNR and FQNEAQ (reference sequence). Trimming cost V 5 bases and J 6 bases; bases outside gene matches: 9. The CDR3 is 17 residues long. The CDR3 DNA reads as TGTGCCAGCAGCCTGGCCGGGACTAGCGGGAGAGCCAATGAGCAGTTCTTC. This gives the protein CASSLAGTSGRANEQFF. Drawing the rest from reference TRBV7-9 and TRBJ2-1, the complete variable domain is DTGVSQNPRHKITKRGQNVTFRCDPISEHNRLYWYRQTLGQGPEFLTYFQNEAQLEKSRLLSDRFSAERPKGSFSTLEIQRTEQGDSAMYLCASSLAGTSGRANEQFFGPGTRLTVL.

The rearrangement links TRBV6-1 to TRBJ1-2; no clear D gene. Germline-derived CDR1 and CDR2 are MNHNS and SASEGT. CDR3 length equals 15 residues. V shed 5 bases and J shed 5 bases, with 18 bases lying between them. The CDR3 loop reads CASSPFTHISYGYTF. Written as DNA, the CDR3 is TGTGCCAGCAGTCCATTCACACATATATCTTATGGCTACACCTTC.

Note on this clone: This same CDR3 is encoded by further DNA sequences in the sample. The chain has TRBV6-5 and TRBJ1-2; tentative D call: TRBD1 (5 bases). Germline loops: CDR1 MNHEY, CDR2 SVGAGI. V shed 6 bases and J shed 7 bases, with 15 bases lying between them. CDR3 length: 13 residues. CDR3 DNA sequence: TGTGCCAGCAGCCGGGGGGTAGGCGGTGGCTACACCTTC. This sequence encodes CASSRGVGGGYTF.

V usage is TRBV5-8 and J usage is TRBJ1-1, with D perhaps TRBD1 (5 bases). Looked up from germline, CDR1 is SGHTS and CDR2 is YDEGEE. CDR3 length: 17 amino acids. Trimming stripped 4 bases from V and 3 bases from J, with 22 bases between. CDR3 DNA: TGTGCCAGCAGCCCCACTTTTCAGGGAATCATCTACACTGAAGCTTTCTTT. Protein: CASSPTFQGIIYTEAFF.

As to this clone: Distinct nucleotide sequences in the sample also encode this CDR3. The genes are TRBV7-6 and TRBJ2-7; 7 bases fit TRBD1. Unmatched junction bases numbered 2, after V lost 1 base and J lost 2 bases. CDR3 size: 14 residues. Germline V gene sequence: CDR1 SGHVS, CDR2 FNYEAQ. The CDR3 sequence is CASSLGQGAYEQYF. DNA of the CDR3: TGTGCCAGCAGCTTAGGGCAGGGGGCCTACGAGCAGTACTTC.

This rearrangement joins TRBV2 to TRBJ1-2; 7 bases fit TRBD1. Germline V CDR1 and CDR2: SNHLY, FYNNEI. The trim removed 3 bases at V and 4 bases at J, leaving 14 bases unmatched. The CDR3 spans 17 residues. CDR3 nucleotide sequence: TGTGCCAGCAGTGATTTAGGGACACAGGGGATGAGCTATGGCTACACCTTC. Encoded protein: CASSDLGTQGMSYGYTF. Supplemented by reference TRBV2 and TRBJ1-2, the full variable domain reads EPEVTQTPSHQVTQMGQEVILRCVPISNHLYFYWYRQILGQKVEFLVSFYNNEISEKSEIFDDQFSVERPDGSNFTLKIRSTKLEDSAMYFCASSDLGTQGMSYGYTFGSGTRLTVV.

This clone was picked up one time. CDR3 coding DNA: TGCGCCAGCAGCGAAGGAGGGCACACAGATACGCAGTATTTT. Its translation is CASSEGGHTDTQYF. This chain links TRBV5-1 with TRBJ2-3; TRBD2 is a possible D gene (6 bases). CDR1 and CDR2 from the germline V gene are SGHRS and YFSETQ. V was pared by 4 bases and J by 2 bases, with 11 bases between. This CDR3 is built from 14 residues.

In DNA, the CDR3 is TGTGCCAGCAGCCAAAATATGGCCAGCACAGATACGCAGTATTTT. This translates into CASSQNMASTDTQYF. V and J are TRBV9 and TRBJ2-3; D gene ambiguous. Germline lookup yields CDR1 SGDLS and CDR2 YYNGEE. The CDR3 contains 15 residues. V was clipped by 4 bases and J by 0 bases, with 12 bases between them.

The chain joins TRBV4-3 to TRBJ2-3; the match to TRBD1 covers 7 bases. V lost 0 bases to trimming and J lost 0 bases; unmatched junction nucleotides: 9. CDR3 length: 18 residues. In germline, CDR1 is LGHNA, CDR2 YSLEER. CDR3 nucleotides: TGCGCCAGCAGCCAAGATGGTAGGGGGCAACCGAGCACAGATACGCAGTATTTT. Translated, it gives CASSQDGRGQPSTDTQYF.

The V call is TRBV28, the J call TRBJ2-3; D unresolved. The V gene's germline CDR1 is MDHEN and CDR2 SYDVKM. This CDR3 has 15 residues. Trimming took off 1 base at V and 4 bases at J, with 12 bases between the two ends. CDR3 amino acids: CASSLSHILSDTQYF. CDR3 bases: TGTGCCAGCAGTTTATCCCACATACTGTCAGATACGCAGTATTTT.

V gene TRBV7-2 combines with J gene TRBJ2-1; 7 bases map to TRBD2. Germline V lookup: CDR1 SGHTA, CDR2 FQGNSA. V lost 0 bases and J lost 8; bases outside the gene matches: 10. CDR3 length: 16 residues. CDR3 protein: CASSLAGGLTMHEQFF. In nucleotides, the CDR3 is TGTGCCAGCAGCTTAGCGGGAGGGCTTACAATGCATGAGCAGTTCTTC.

V gene TRBV29-1 combines with J gene TRBJ2-5, with TRBD2 identical over 8 bases. CDR1 SQVTM and CDR2 ANQGSEA come from the germline V gene. The CDR3 is made up of 13 amino acids. Germline trimming cut 4 bases from V and 2 bases from J; bases unmatched to any gene: 3. The CDR3 loop reads CSVGGTSQETQYF. The CDR3 bases are TGCAGCGTTGGGGGGACTAGTCAAGAGACCCAGTACTTC.